A single sample is the source of the 22 T cell receptor beta chains below, sequenced in a study of CD4 and CD8 cells across lung adenocarcinoma regions. A single record per CDR3 protein comes from TCRdb applying MiXCR to the PCR reads. The sample yields around 3,700 distinct CDR3 sequences, about 65% seen once. Material for sequencing was CD8+ T cells from the margin of a lung tumor. Receptors were obtained from a female donor with lung adenocarcinoma. The CD4 and CD8 labels of this study may be unreliable.

The chain has TRBV6-1 and TRBJ2-1; D gene ambiguous. The CDR3 runs to 12 residues. Looked up from germline, CDR1 is MNHNS and CDR2 is SASEGT. V lost 6 bases and J lost 8, with 11 bases in between. The CDR3 loop reads CASRRLLDEQFF. The CDR3 coding sequence is TGTGCCAGCAGGCGACTCTTGGATGAGCAGTTCTTC.

Turning to this clonotype: It may be a read error: a sequence one base away is much more abundant. The rearrangement links TRBV6-1 to TRBJ2-4; D is perhaps TRBD1 (6 bases). In germline, CDR1 is MNHNS, CDR2 SASEGT. The CDR3 totals 15 residues. Trimming removed 0 bases at V and 13 bases at J, with 19 bases between. The CDR3 region is CASSEAGAKGYEQYF. CDR3 DNA: TGTGCCAGCAGTGAAGCGGGGGCCAAGGGATATGAGCAGTACTTC.

The CDR3 DNA is TGTGCCAGCCGGGGTATCGTGGAGACCCAGTACTTC. Amino acids: CASRGIVETQYF. The V and J genes are TRBV11-3 and TRBJ2-4; the D gene is possibly TRBD2 (5 bases). The assigned J gene may be wrong: the sequence end matches TRBJ2-5 better. CDR3 length: 12 amino acids. Per germline, CDR1 SGHNT and CDR2 YENEEA.

The rearrangement joins TRBV12-3 or TRBV12-4 to TRBJ2-1; the match to TRBD2 covers 10 bases. The length of the CDR3 is 14 residues. Trimming removed 3 bases from V and 6 bases from J; junction bases left unmatched: 2. CDR3 coding DNA: TGTGCCAGCAGTTTGCCTAGCGGGAGCAATGAGCAGTTCTTC. It is translated as CASSLPSGSNEQFF.

This clonotype is medium-sized within its sample. One junction end disagrees with the germline gene, perhaps due to a read error. The gene calls are TRBV6-1 and TRBJ2-1; no reliable D call. The CDR3 contains 15 residues. Germline V CDR1 and CDR2: MNHNS, SASEGT. Here the CDR3 reads CASGEWSRIHNEQFF. CDR3 nucleotide sequence: TGTGCCAGCGGTGAGTGGTCCCGGATCCACAATGAGCAGTTCTTC.

CDR3 sequence (DNA): TGTGCCAGCAGCATTTGGCGGACAGGGGCCACAGATACGCAGTATTTT. The encoded protein is CASSIWRTGATDTQYF. The chain carries TRBV7-2 and TRBJ2-3, with 9 positions matching TRBD1. This CDR3 comprises 16 residues. Germline assignment: CDR1 SGHTA and CDR2 FQGNSA. J lost 2 bases, V lost 5 bases, and 8 bases had no gene match.

J is TRBJ2-3 and V is TRBV29-1; D ambiguous. The J call may be incorrect, as the DNA end agrees better with TRBJ2-7. From germline, CDR1 is SQVTM and CDR2 ANQGSEA. This CDR3 contains 14 residues. The CDR3 DNA follows: TGCAGCGTTGAAGATCCTGGCAGGCCAGATACGCAGTACTTC. Its translation is CSVEDPGRPDTQYF.

As for this clonotype: Just one base apart from a much larger clone, this may be a read error. The rearrangement joins TRBV6-4 to TRBJ2-4; TRBD1 matches 9 bases. The CDR3 runs to 14 residues. Trimming cost V 5 bases and J 13 bases; bases outside gene matches: 12. Germline V gene lookup returns CDR1 MRHNA and CDR2 SNTAGT. CDR3 amino acids: CASSPTGGVDEQYF. The CDR3 region has the DNA TGTGCCAGCAGTCCAACAGGGGGCGTCGATGAGCAGTACTTC.

The chain couples TRBV10-1 to TRBJ2-2, with a possible D match to TRBD2 (6 bases). V was trimmed by 2 bases and J by 6 bases, leaving 7 bases between them. This CDR3 spans 13 amino acids. CDR1 and CDR2 (germline): WNHNN, SYGVQD (reference sequence). The DNA for the CDR3 is TGCGCCAGCAGTGAGAGCGGGTCCGGGGAGCTGTTTTTT. It codes for CASSESGSGELFF.

This clonotype was seen a handful of times. The chain uses TRBV6-1 and TRBJ2-3, with 10 bases aligning to TRBD2. This CDR3 comprises 15 residues. Trimming at V came to 3 bases and at J to 2 bases, leaving 2 bases not matched to a gene. In germline, CDR1 is MNHNS, CDR2 SASEGT. The CDR3 sequence is CASSDGLAVTDTQYF. The CDR3 DNA reads TGTGCCAGCAGTGACGGACTAGCGGTCACAGATACGCAGTATTTT.

The chain links TRBV10-3 to TRBJ2-3; tentative D call: TRBD1 (5 bases). Gene TRBJ2-7 matches the end of the DNA better, so the J call may be wrong. The V gene's germline CDR1 is ENHRY and CDR2 SYGVKD. This CDR3 contains 14 residues. CDR3 sequence: CAIRGPRAKDMQYF. The CDR3 nucleotides are TGTGCCATCAGGGGGCCGAGAGCCAAAGATATGCAGTACTTC.

The chain joins TRBV7-2 to TRBJ2-4, with 9 bases aligning to TRBD2. The J call may be faulty, since TRBJ2-1 better matches the DNA end. This CDR3 has 11 residues. The germline gives CDR1 SGHTA, CDR2 FQGNSA. In DNA form, the CDR3 reads TGTGCCAGCCTAGCGGGGAAGATCCAGTTCTTC. This encodes CASLAGKIQFF.

The chain uses TRBV7-8 and TRBJ2-2; 13 bases map to TRBD2. The length of the CDR3 is 17 residues. CDR1 and CDR2 (germline): SGHVS, FQNEAQ. The J segment lost 4 bases and the V segment lost 5 bases, leaving 7 bases of the junction unmatched. As DNA, the CDR3 is TGTGCCAGCAGCGCGAGACTAGCGGGAGGCATCACCGGGGAGCTGTTTTTT. Translation: CASSARLAGGITGELFF.

This clonotype is classed as medium-sized. J is TRBJ1-1 and V is TRBV6-1, with TRBD1 as a possible D gene (5 bases). The germline CDR1 and CDR2 sequences are MNHNS and SASEGT. CDR3 length: 15 residues. Trimming shortened V by 6 bases and J by 5 bases, and 19 bases separated the two germline ends. The CDR3 DNA sequence: TGTGCCAGCAGAGACAAAAGTAAAGGGGTAACTGAAGCTTTCTTT. The encoded protein is CASRDKSKGVTEAFF.

J is TRBJ2-5 and V is TRBV7-8; perhaps TRBD2 as D (6 bases). The DNA end is a closer match to TRBJ2-1, so the J assignment may be wrong. The CDR3 spans 14 residues. The germline gives CDR1 SGHVS, CDR2 FQNEAQ. The CDR3 DNA reads as TGTGCCAGCAGCTTAGAGCGCGGCGGGGAGACCCAGTTCTTC. Amino acid sequence: CASSLERGGETQFF.

The genes are TRBV6-1 and TRBJ2-3, with D perhaps matching TRBD1 or TRBD2 (5 bases each). This CDR3 has 13 residues. V dropped 6 bases and J dropped 2 bases, with 9 bases sitting between them. CDR1 and CDR2 (germline): MNHNS, SASEGT. The DNA of the CDR3 is TGTGCCAGCAGAACCGGGGCCACAGATACGCAGTATTTT. Amino acid sequence: CASRTGATDTQYF.

This clonotype was seen a handful of times. This CDR3 is CASSIADRAGELFF. The CDR3 DNA sequence: TGTGCCAGCAGTATTGCGGACAGGGCCGGGGAGCTGTTTTTT. This rearrangement joins TRBV12-3 or TRBV12-4 to TRBJ2-2, with TRBD1 matching over 8 bases. CDR3 size: 14 residues. Losses at the gene ends were 5 bases for V and 6 bases for J; bases not matched to a gene: 5.

This clonotype was picked up a small number of times. V gene TRBV6-1 combines with J gene TRBJ2-1, with no clear D. The end of the DNA fits TRBJ2-5 better, so the J call may be wrong. CDR1 and CDR2 (germline): MNHNS, SASEGT. CDR3 length equals 13 residues. CDR3 DNA: TGTGCCAGCAGTGAGACGTCGCGAGAGACCCAGTACTTC. This translates into CASSETSRETQYF.

The chain has TRBV6-1 and TRBJ2-1; unclear D gene. Trimming stripped 4 bases from V and 6 bases from J, with 19 bases between. The CDR3 is 16 residues long. Germline CDR1 is MNHNS and CDR2 is SASEGT. The CDR3 DNA reads TGTGCCAGCAGTGGAGACCACCGAGGACCTCGCAATGAGCAGTTCTTC. Amino acids: CASSGDHRGPRNEQFF.

This rearrangement joins TRBV6-1 to TRBJ2-6; a possible D gene is TRBD1 (6 bases). The CDR3 runs to 16 residues. V was cut by 5 bases and J by 1 base, with 12 bases left in between. Per germline, CDR1 MNHNS and CDR2 SASEGT. CDR3 protein: CASSRTDLSGANVLTF. In nucleotides, the CDR3 is TGTGCCAGCAGTCGGACAGATCTATCTGGGGCCAACGTCCTGACTTTC.

The chain recombines TRBV7-7 with TRBJ2-5; 10 nucleotides match TRBD2. Germline-derived CDR1 and CDR2 are SSHAT and FNYEAQ (reference sequence). CDR3 length: 15 amino acids. CDR3 nucleotides: TGTCCTAGCAGCTTAGCACTAGCGGGGCAAGAGACCCAGTACTTC. Encoded protein: CPSSLALAGQETQYF.

Regarding this clonotype: At one boundary the junction diverges from the germline segment, which might be a read error. The chain links TRBV27 to TRBJ2-4; 8 nucleotides agree with TRBD2. This CDR3 spans 18 amino acids. CDR1 and CDR2 from the germline V gene are MNHEY and SMNVEV (reference sequence). The CDR3 nucleotides are TGTGCCAGCAGGAAGGGAGTAGCGGGGCGGCCGGTAAAAGACATGCAGTACTTC. Protein sequence: CASRKGVAGRPVKDMQYF.